This paragraph reports one T cell receptor (beta chain). Followed longitudinally, the Seattle patients had been enrolled during active infection. This CDR3 contains 16 residues. The V end lost 3 bases, the J end lost 0 bases, and 12 bases lay between the germline ends. From germline, CDR1 is LNHDA and CDR2 SQIVND (reference sequence). The data belong to a study of blood T cell repertoires in COVID-19. Study summary: Sample material is recorded as cDNA or gDNA derived from T cells, B-cell-depleted T cells, or PBMCs.

The method was immunoSEQ multiplex PCR; TCRdb's version includes in-frame clones alone and lacks a portion of them. This table has 230,000 or so clones, 81% appearing once. The receptor was derived from a woman of 80 years or more with COVID-19, enrolled during active disease. The chain links TRBV19 to TRBJ1-5; tentative D call: TRBD1 (5 bases). The sequenced sample consisted of peripheral blood. The CDR3 sequence: CASSIGGKASNQPQHF. As DNA, the CDR3 is TGTGCCAGTAGTATCGGGGGAAAAGCTAGCAATCAGCCCCAGCATTTT. Combining the CDR3 with reference TRBV19 and TRBJ1-5 gives the whole variable domain DGGITQSPKYLFRKEGQNVTLSCEQNLNHDAMYWYRQDPGQGLRLIYYSQIVNDFQKGDIAEGYSVSREKKESFPLTVTSAQKNPTAFYLCASSIGGKASNQPQHFGDGTRLSIL.